This T cell receptor (beta chain) was sequenced during a study of molecular identifiers for immune sequencing clone quantification. CDR1 is MGHDK and CDR2 is SYGVNS in the germline V gene. The V end lost 2 bases, the J end lost 5 bases, and 19 bases lay between the germline ends. The CDR3 consists of 16 residues. Only a few counts were recorded for this clonotype. MiXCR, applied by TCRdb to the PCR reads, yields one record per CDR3 protein. The sample shows about 320,000 distinct CDR3 sequences, about 20% of them seen only once. V and J are TRBV25-1 and TRBJ2-7; a weak D match, TRBD2 (5 bases). Sequencing was carried out using naive CD8+ T cells from blood, with Jurkat cell RNA spiked in. Noted subset: FACS-sorted CD8+CD4-CCR7+CD45RA+ naive T cells. The receptor was derived from a human donor in good health. Some libraries in this study had Jurkat cell RNA spiked in. CDR3 in DNA: TGTGCCAGCAGTGAAATCGGAGGACCTTATGCCGACGAGCAGTACTTC. Protein: CASSEIGGPYADEQYF.